This TCR beta chain was recorded in a study of T-cell reconstitution after alpha-beta-depleted transplantation in children. This clonotype was detected many times. A library of TCRbeta sequences, prepared with unique molecular identifiers, was generated. TCRdb re-called the PCR reads through MiXCR, storing one row per CDR3 protein. The sample lists a few hundred thousand distinct CDR3 sequences; roughly 9.5% were seen once. The source material was PBMCs from the stem cell graft donor, sampled from the stem cell graft. The clonotype originates from a human donor who donated a stem cell graft to a child with SCID.

The CDR3 spells CASSLSTGGNSPLHF. The CDR3, as DNA: TGTGCCAGCAGTTTATCGACAGGGGGTAATTCACCCCTCCACTTT. The chain couples TRBV27 to TRBJ1-6; TRBD1 agrees at 9 bases. The length of the CDR3 is 15 residues. The V segment lost 0 bases and the J segment 6 bases; nucleotides outside the gene matches: 0. Germline CDR1 reads MNHEY; CDR2 reads SMNVEV (reference sequence).